This entry lists 7 T cell receptor beta chains sequenced from one sample in a study of T cells in Graves' hyperthyroidism and ophthalmopathy. Amplification of TCR beta CDR3 regions used RNA as the template. Initially, a first-round RT-PCR of the TCR CDR3 employed the HTBI primer set. In TCRdb, the multiplex PCR reads were re-called with MiXCR into one record per CDR3 protein. The table includes roughly 710,000 distinct CDR3 sequences, 30% to 40% detected once. What was sequenced was blood. Receptor source: a woman aged 40 to 49 with Graves' hyperthyroidism.

A note on this clonotype: This may stem from a read error, because a much larger clone lies one nucleotide away. J is TRBJ1-1 and V is TRBV19; D remains unclear. The length of the CDR3 is 13 residues. CDR1 and CDR2 from the germline V gene are LNHDA and SQIVND (reference sequence). DNA of the CDR3: TGTGCCAGTAGTATAGCCACGAACACTGAAGCTTCCTTT. It encodes CASSIATNTEASF.

In this sample, this clonotype turned up a few times. This chain uses TRBV6-1 with TRBJ2-5; 8 bases are shared with TRBD1. Germline values: CDR1 MNHNS, CDR2 SASEGT. With V trimmed by 5 bases and J by 7 bases, 9 bases remained unmatched. CDR3 length: 14 residues. The CDR3 nucleotides are TGTGCCAGCAGTTGGGACAGGCTTGGAGGGACCCAGTACTTC. Translated: CASSWDRLGGTQYF.

The chain carries TRBV6-5 and TRBJ2-6; 11 bases are shared with TRBD1. Germline CDR1 reads MNHEY; CDR2 reads SVGAGI. The CDR3 spans 20 residues. V shed 2 bases and J 1 base; nucleotides not matched to a gene: 10. CDR3: CASSYTPWTGGRSGANVLTF. The CDR3 DNA reads TGTGCCAGCAGTTACACCCCGTGGACAGGGGGCAGGTCTGGGGCCAACGTCCTGACTTTC.

The rearrangement links TRBV7-9 to TRBJ1-3; no clear D. Trimming shortened V by 5 bases and J by 0 bases, and 11 bases separated the two germline ends. The V gene's germline CDR1 is SEHNR and CDR2 FQNEAQ (reference sequence). This CDR3 is 15 amino acids long. The CDR3 here is CASSTQKSSGNTIYF. The CDR3 bases are TGTGCCAGCAGCACACAGAAGTCCTCTGGAAACACCATATATTTT.

In this sample, this clonotype turned up many times. V gene TRBV10-3 combines with J gene TRBJ1-1, with D unclear. V lost 0 bases and J lost 4, with 15 bases in between. The germline CDR1 and CDR2 sequences are ENHRY and SYGVKD. The CDR3 runs 16 residues. In DNA form, the CDR3 reads TGTGCCATCAGTGAGTCGTCGGGCGCCGGTTTCACTGAAGCTTTCTTT. Translated, it gives CAISESSGAGFTEAFF.

In this sample, this clonotype turned up a few times. A read error may produce the germline difference seen at one junction end. The chain couples TRBV10-3 to TRBJ2-7; D ambiguous. Per germline, CDR1 ENHRY and CDR2 SYGVKD. The CDR3 runs to 16 residues. The CDR3 region is CASSSLVKGTSYEQYF. CDR3 in DNA: TGTGCCAGCAGTTCCCTAGTTAAGGGCACATCCTACGAGCAGTACTTC.

In the case of this clonotype: A read error may account for a junction end that differs from germline. J is TRBJ1-2 and V is TRBV4-1, with no clear D. The CDR3 loop spans 12 amino acids. The germline V gene encodes CDR1 MGHRA and CDR2 YSYEKL. CDR3 nucleotide sequence: TGCGCCAGCAGCCAAGAGGGCTATGACTACACCTTC. Residues: CASSQEGYDYTF.